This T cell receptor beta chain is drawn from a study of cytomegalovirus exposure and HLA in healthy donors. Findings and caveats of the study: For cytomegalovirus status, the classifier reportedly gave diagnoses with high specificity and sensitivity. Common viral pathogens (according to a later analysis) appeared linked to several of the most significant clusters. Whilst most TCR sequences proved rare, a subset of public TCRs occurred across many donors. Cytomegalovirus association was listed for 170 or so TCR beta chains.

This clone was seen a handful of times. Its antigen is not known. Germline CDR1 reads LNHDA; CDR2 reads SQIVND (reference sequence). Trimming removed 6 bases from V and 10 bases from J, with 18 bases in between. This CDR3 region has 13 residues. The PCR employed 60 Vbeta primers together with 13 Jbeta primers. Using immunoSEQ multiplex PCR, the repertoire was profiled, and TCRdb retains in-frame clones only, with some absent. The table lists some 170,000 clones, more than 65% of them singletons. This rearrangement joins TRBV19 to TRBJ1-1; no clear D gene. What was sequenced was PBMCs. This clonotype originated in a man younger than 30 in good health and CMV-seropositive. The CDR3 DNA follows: TGTGCCAGTAGCCTCGGGAGGTCGGCGTTAGCTTTCTTT. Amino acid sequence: CASSLGRSALAFF.